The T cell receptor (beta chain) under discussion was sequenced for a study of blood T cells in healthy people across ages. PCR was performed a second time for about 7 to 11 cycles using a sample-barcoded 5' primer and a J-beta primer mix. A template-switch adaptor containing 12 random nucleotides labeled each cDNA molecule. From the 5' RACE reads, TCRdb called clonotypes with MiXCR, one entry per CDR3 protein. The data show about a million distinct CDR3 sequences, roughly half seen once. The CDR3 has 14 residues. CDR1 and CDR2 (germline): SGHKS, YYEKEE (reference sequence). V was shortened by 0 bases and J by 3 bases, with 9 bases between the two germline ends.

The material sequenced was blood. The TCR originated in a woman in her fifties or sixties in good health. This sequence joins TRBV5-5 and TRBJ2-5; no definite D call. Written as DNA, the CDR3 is TGTGCCAGCAGCTTGGTGGCGAATAAAGAGACCCAGTACTTC. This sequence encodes CASSLVANKETQYF.